This T cell receptor beta chain was documented in a study of blood T cell repertoires in COVID-19. Per the germline V gene, CDR1 is SGHNT and CDR2 is YYREEE (reference sequence). The V and J ends lost 2 bases and 4 bases, in that order; junction bases with no gene match: 6. The length of the CDR3 is 15 residues. As originally analysed: Counts of nucleated cells, estimated from reference gene primer amplification, were obtained. Profiling relied on immunoSEQ multiplex PCR, and the TCRdb table lists in-frame clones only, not all of them. Clone size and V and J calls were adopted from that table, with D and trimming inferred from the DNA. There are 210,000 or so clones in the sample; approximately 87% occur only once, and 2.5% to 3.5% lies in the top ten.

The sample taken for sequencing was PBMCs or T cells enriched from blood (not recorded which). The chain carries TRBV5-4 and TRBJ2-1, with 7 nucleotides matching TRBD1. The TCR comes from a woman between 45 and 65 years old in a cohort exposed to, infected with or recovered from COVID-19 (not recorded which). The chain's CDR3 is CASSLPGQLYNEQFF. The DNA of the CDR3 is TGTGCCAGCAGCTTACCGGGACAGCTTTACAATGAGCAGTTCTTC.